This T cell receptor beta chain was sequenced during a study of T cells in Graves' hyperthyroidism and ophthalmopathy. CDR1 and CDR2 (germline): SEHNR, FQNEAQ (reference sequence). This CDR3 spans 12 amino acids. The V gene lost 1 base and the J gene lost 5 bases, with 5 bases spanning the gap. The TCR beta CDR3 regions underwent amplification using RNA transcripts as the source. The study used the HTBI primer set for a first-round RT-PCR of the TCR CDR3. Using its own MiXCR run on the multiplex PCR reads, TCRdb lists one record per CDR3 protein. Of approximately 510,000 distinct CDR3 sequences listed, approximately 48% are singletons. Findings and caveats of the study: Ophthalmopathy prediction by the model preceded onset by a median about 6 months. Most thyroid clonotypes expanded above 0.001 were also detected in blood. Using 13 V-J features, a model discriminated ophthalmopathy from stable hyperthyroidism.

As concerns this clonotype: Its antigen is undetermined.

The material sequenced was peripheral blood or thyroid tissue (not recorded which). The chain links TRBV7-9 to TRBJ1-1; D gene ambiguous. The TCR originated in an adult woman with Graves' disease, either hyperthyroidism or ophthalmopathy (not recorded which). CDR3 in DNA: TGTGCCAGCAGCTTAGAGACTACTGAAGCTTTCTTT. This encodes CASSLETTEAFF.